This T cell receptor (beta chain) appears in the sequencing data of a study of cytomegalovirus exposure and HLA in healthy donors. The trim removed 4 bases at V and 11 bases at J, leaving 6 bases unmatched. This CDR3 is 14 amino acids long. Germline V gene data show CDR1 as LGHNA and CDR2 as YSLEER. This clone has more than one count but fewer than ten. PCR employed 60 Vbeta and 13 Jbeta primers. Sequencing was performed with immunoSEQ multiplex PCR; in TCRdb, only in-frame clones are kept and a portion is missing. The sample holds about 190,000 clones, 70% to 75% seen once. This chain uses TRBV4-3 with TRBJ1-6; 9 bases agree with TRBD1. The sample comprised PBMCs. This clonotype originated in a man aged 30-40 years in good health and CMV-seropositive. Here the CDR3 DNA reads TGCGCCAGCAGCCTACAGGGGGCGCAAACACCCCTCCACTTT. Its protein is CASSLQGAQTPLHF.